This T cell receptor beta chain is from a study of T-cell reconstitution after alpha-beta-depleted transplantation in children. Trimming left V 6 bases short and J 0 bases short, with 8 bases between. Germline CDR1 DFQATT, CDR2 SNEGSKA (reference sequence). CDR3 length: 12 amino acids. Study-wide points: The high TCRbeta diversity at day 60 in some patients came from surviving recipient T cells and thymic progenitors.

Unique molecular identifiers were used in preparing the TCRbeta library. TCRdb ran MiXCR on the PCR reads and lists one entry per CDR3 protein. The table shows 200,000 to 300,000 distinct CDR3 sequences, with more than 20% occurring only once. A remark on this clonotype: Its specificity is not known.

The origin of this receptor is a girl aged 2 to 9 with Fanconi anemia, due to receive a stem cell transplant. The source was PBMCs, collected before TCRalphabeta/CD19-depleted stem cell transplant. The V and J genes are TRBV20-1 and TRBJ2-5; D not resolved. The CDR3 region has the DNA TGCAGTGCCGGGTCTCACCAAGAGACCCAGTACTTC. This translates into CSAGSHQETQYF.